What follows are 10 T cell receptor beta chains derived from one specimen sequenced in a study of blood T cell repertoires in COVID-19. Profiling relied on immunoSEQ multiplex PCR, and the TCRdb table lists in-frame clones only, not all of them. Of tens of thousands of clones listed, about nine tenths are singletons. Sequencing was carried out using peripheral blood. Receptors originate from a human donor with active COVID-19. The donor label of this sample is uncertain.

The chain is built from TRBV6-5 and TRBJ2-1; TRBD2 agrees at 12 bases. V lost 9 bases, J lost 12 bases, and 15 bases stayed unmatched. Per the germline V gene, CDR1 is MNHEY and CDR2 is SVGAGI. CDR3 length: 15 residues. The CDR3, as DNA: TGTGCCAGTTCATCCGGGACTAGCGGGCAGAAGGTGCAGTTCTTC. It translates to CASSSGTSGQKVQFF.

This sequence joins TRBV10-1 and TRBJ2-2; 7 bases agree with TRBD1. Germline CDR1 WNHNN, CDR2 SYGVQD (reference sequence). V lost 3 bases to trimming and J lost 3 bases; unmatched junction nucleotides: 7. The CDR3 loop spans 16 amino acids. As DNA, the CDR3 is TGCGCCAGCAGTGACACCGGGACAGATGACACCGGGGAGCTGTTTTTT. Protein sequence: CASSDTGTDDTGELFF.

The V gene is TRBV30, the J gene TRBJ1-2, with TRBD1 identical over 8 bases. The germline V gene has CDR1 GTSNPN and CDR2 SVGIG (reference sequence). The V and J ends lost 7 bases and 0 bases, in that order; junction bases with no gene match: 4. This CDR3 has 13 residues. DNA of the CDR3: TGTGCCTTGATACAGGGGGCTAACTATGGCTACACCTTC. Residues: CALIQGANYGYTF.

The V gene is TRBV25-1, the J gene TRBJ2-5, with 11 bases lining up with TRBD1. Trimming took 8 bases from V and 5 from J; bases not matched to a gene: 10. Per germline, CDR1 MGHDK and CDR2 SYGVNS. The CDR3 has 15 residues. The CDR3: CASGFPDRGLETQYF. In nucleotides, the CDR3 is TGTGCCAGCGGCTTCCCGGACAGGGGGCTGGAGACCCAGTACTTC.

This clone occurred once. The J gene is TRBJ2-7, the V gene TRBV6-5; a possible D gene is TRBD1 (6 bases). The V gene's germline CDR1 is MNHEY and CDR2 SVGAGI. Trimming took off 4 bases at V and 2 bases at J, with 15 bases between the two ends. The CDR3 is 15 amino acids. CDR3 in DNA: TGTGCCAGCAGTTTTCGGAGGACAGAACCCTACGAGCAGTACTTC. The encoded protein is CASSFRRTEPYEQYF.

The chain employs TRBV2 and TRBJ1-1, with D uncertain. Germline CDR1 is SNHLY and CDR2 is FYNNEI. V dropped 6 bases and J dropped 0 bases, with 5 bases sitting between them. There are 12 residues in the CDR3. The CDR3 region has the DNA TGTGCCAGCAGGGAGATGAACACTGAAGCTTTCTTT. Residues: CASREMNTEAFF.

The table lists this clone with a count of one. V is TRBV20-1 and J is TRBJ2-7, with 9 bases fitting TRBD2. Germline V gives CDR1 DFQATT, CDR2 SNEGSKA (reference sequence). With 3 bases clipped from V and 1 base from J, the junction kept 7 bases outside the gene matches. The length of the CDR3 is 15 residues. The CDR3 DNA sequence: TGCAGTGCTAGTCTAGCGGGAAAACCATCCTACGAGCAGTACTTC. Protein product: CSASLAGKPSYEQYF.

This clone was observed a single time. The CDR3 DNA is TGTGCCAGCAGCACTAGCGGGAGGGAGGAGACCCAGTACTTC. Amino acids: CASSTSGREETQYF. This chain uses TRBV5-4 with TRBJ2-5; 13 bases fit TRBD2. The ends lost 4 bases at V and 5 bases at J; junction bases unmatched: 2. CDR3 length equals 14 residues. Germline CDR1 SGHNT, CDR2 YYREEE (reference sequence).

The chain employs TRBV6-2 or TRBV6-3 and TRBJ2-7; 9 bases agree with TRBD2. Looked up from germline, CDR1 is MNHEY and CDR2 is SVGEGT. Unmatched junction bases numbered 11, after V lost 5 bases and J lost 6 bases. CDR3 length: 15 amino acids. The chain's CDR3 is CASSPRIAGVVEQYF. The CDR3 coding sequence is TGTGCCAGCAGTCCCCGTATAGCGGGAGTCGTCGAGCAGTACTTC.

This chain connects TRBV10-3 to TRBJ2-2; 7 bases line up with TRBD1. Germline lookup yields CDR1 ENHRY and CDR2 SYGVKD. J gave up 6 bases and V 0 bases, and 4 bases lay outside the gene matches. This CDR3 has 15 residues. This CDR3 is CAISESKGGPGELFF. The CDR3 DNA is TGTGCCATCAGTGAGTCGAAAGGGGGCCCCGGGGAGCTGTTTTTT.